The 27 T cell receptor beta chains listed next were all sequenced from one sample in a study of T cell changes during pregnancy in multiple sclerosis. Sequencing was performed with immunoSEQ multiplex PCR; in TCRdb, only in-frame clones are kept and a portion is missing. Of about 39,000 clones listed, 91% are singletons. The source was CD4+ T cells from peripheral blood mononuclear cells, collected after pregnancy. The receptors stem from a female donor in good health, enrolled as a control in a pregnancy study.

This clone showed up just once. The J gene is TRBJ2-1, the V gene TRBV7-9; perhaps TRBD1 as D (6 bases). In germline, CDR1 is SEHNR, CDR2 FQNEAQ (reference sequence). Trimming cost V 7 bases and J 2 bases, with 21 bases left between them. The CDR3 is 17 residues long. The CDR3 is CASISTLRGDTYNEQFF. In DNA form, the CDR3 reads TGTGCCAGCATCTCGACCCTCAGGGGAGATACCTACAATGAGCAGTTCTTC.

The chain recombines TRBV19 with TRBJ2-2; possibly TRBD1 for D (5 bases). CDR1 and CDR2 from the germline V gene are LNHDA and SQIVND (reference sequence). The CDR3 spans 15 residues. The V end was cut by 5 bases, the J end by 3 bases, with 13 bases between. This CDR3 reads CASSGGRVDTGELFF. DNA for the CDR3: TGTGCCAGTAGTGGTGGCAGGGTGGACACCGGGGAGCTGTTTTTT. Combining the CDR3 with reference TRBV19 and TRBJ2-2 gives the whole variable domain DGGITQSPKYLFRKEGQNVTLSCEQNLNHDAMYWYRQDPGQGLRLIYYSQIVNDFQKGDIAEGYSVSREKKESFPLTVTSAQKNPTAFYLCASSGGRVDTGELFFGEGSRLTVL.

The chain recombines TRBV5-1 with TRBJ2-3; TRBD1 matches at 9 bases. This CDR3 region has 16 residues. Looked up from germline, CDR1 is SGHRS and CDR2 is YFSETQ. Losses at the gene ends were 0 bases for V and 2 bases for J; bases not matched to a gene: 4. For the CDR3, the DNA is TGCGCCAGCAGCTTGGGCGGACAGGGGTACACAGATACGCAGTATTTT. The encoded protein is CASSLGGQGYTDTQYF.

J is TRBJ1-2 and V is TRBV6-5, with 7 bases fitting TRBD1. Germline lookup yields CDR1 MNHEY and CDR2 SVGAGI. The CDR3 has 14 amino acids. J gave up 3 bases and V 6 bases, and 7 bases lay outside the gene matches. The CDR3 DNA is TGTGCCAGCAGACCGACAGGGAGTGACTATGGCTACACCTTC. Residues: CASRPTGSDYGYTF.

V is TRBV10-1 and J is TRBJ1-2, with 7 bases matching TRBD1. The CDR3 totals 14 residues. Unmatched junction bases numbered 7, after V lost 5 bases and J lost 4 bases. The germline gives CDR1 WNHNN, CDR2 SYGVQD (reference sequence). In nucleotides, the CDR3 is TGCGCCAGCAGTCCCGGGACAGATAGCTATGGCTACACCTTC. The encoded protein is CASSPGTDSYGYTF.

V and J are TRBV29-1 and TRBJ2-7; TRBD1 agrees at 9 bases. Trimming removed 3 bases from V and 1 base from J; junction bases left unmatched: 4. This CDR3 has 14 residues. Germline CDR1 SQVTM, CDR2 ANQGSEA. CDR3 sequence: CSVDPGQGSYEQYF. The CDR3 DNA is TGCAGCGTTGATCCGGGACAGGGTTCCTACGAGCAGTACTTC.

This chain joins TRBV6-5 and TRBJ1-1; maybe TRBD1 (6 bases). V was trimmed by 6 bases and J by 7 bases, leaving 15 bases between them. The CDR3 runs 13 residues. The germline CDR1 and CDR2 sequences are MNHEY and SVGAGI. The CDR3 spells CASSYGQTNEAFF. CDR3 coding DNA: TGTGCCAGCAGCTACGGACAGACTAATGAAGCTTTCTTT.

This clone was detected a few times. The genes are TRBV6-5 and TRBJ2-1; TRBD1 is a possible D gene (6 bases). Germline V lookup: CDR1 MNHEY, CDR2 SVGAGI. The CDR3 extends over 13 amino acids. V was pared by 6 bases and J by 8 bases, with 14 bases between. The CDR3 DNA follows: TGTGCCAGCAGCCTAACAGGGATCGATGAGCAGTTCTTC. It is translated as CASSLTGIDEQFF.

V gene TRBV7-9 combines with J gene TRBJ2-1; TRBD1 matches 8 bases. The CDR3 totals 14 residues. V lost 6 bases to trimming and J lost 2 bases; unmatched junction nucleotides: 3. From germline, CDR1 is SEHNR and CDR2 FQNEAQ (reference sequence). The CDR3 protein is CASRGTGTYNEQFF. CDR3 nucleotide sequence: TGTGCCAGCAGAGGGACAGGAACCTACAATGAGCAGTTCTTC.

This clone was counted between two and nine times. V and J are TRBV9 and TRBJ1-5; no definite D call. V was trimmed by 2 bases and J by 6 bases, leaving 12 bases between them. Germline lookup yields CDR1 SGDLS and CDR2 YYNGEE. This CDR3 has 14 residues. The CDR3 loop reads CASSVGEIGQPQHF. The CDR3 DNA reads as TGTGCCAGCAGCGTGGGAGAGATTGGTCAGCCCCAGCATTTT.

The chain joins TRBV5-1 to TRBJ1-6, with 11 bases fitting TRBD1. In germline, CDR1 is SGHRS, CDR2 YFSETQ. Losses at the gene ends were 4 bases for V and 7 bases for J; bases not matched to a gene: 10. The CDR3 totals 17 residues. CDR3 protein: CASSDGQGAVPNSPLHF. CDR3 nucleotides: TGCGCCAGCAGCGACGGACAGGGGGCTGTCCCCAATTCACCCCTCCACTTT.

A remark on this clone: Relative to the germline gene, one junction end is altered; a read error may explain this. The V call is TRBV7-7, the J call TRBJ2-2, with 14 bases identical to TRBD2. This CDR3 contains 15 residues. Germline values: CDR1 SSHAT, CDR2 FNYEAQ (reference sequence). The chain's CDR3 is CASSPGLAGAGELFF. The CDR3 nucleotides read TGTGCTAGCAGCCCGGGACTAGCGGGAGCCGGGGAGCTGTTTTTT.

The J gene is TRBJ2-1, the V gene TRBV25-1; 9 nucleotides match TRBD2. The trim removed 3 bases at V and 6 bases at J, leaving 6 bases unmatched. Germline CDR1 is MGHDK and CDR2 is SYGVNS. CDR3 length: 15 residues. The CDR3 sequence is CASSESRGGANEQFF. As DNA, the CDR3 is TGTGCCAGCAGTGAGAGCCGCGGGGGGGCCAATGAGCAGTTCTTC.

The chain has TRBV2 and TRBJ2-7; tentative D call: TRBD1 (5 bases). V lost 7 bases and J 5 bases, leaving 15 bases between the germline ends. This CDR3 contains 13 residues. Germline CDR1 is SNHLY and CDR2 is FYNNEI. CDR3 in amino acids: CASTDPGRDEQYF. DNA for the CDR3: TGTGCCAGCACTGACCCCGGCAGGGACGAGCAGTACTTC.

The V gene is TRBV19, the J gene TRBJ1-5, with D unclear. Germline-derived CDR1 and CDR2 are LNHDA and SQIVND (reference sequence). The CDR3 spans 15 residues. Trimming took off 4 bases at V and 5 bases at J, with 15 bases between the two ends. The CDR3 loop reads CASSSDSQGYQPQHF. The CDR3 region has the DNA TGTGCCAGTAGTAGCGACTCTCAAGGCTATCAGCCCCAGCATTTT.

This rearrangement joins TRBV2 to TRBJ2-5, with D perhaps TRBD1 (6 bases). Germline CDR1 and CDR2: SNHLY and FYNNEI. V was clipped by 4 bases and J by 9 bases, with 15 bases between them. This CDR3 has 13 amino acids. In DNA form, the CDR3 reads TGTGCCAGCAGTGTGAGGACAGTCGGGTCCCAGTACTTC. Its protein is CASSVRTVGSQYF.

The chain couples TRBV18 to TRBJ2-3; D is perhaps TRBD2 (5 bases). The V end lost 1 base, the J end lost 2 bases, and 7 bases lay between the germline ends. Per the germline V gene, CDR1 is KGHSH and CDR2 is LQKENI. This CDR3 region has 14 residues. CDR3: CASSPRENTDTQYF. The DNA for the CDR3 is TGTGCCAGCTCACCACGGGAGAACACAGATACGCAGTATTTT. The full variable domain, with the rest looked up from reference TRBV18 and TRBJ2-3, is NAGVMQNPRHLVRRRGQEARLRCSPMKGHSHVYWYRQLPEEGLKFMVYLQKENIIDESGMPKERFSAEFPKEGPSILRIQQVVRGDSAAYFCASSPRENTDTQYFGPGTRLTVL.

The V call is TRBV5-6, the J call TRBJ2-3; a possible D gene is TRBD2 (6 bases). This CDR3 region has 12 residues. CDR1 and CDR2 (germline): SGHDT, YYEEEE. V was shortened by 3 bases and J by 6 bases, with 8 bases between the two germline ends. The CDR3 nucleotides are TGTGCCAGCAGCTCCCGGGGGGATACGCAGTATTTT. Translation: CASSSRGDTQYF.

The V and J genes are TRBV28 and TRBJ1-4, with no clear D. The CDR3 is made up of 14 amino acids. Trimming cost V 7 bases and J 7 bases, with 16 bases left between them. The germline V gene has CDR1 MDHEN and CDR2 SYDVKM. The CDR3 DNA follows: TGTGCCAGCACTCGGTGGAGGCCGGGTGAAAAACTGTTTTTT. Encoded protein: CASTRWRPGEKLFF.

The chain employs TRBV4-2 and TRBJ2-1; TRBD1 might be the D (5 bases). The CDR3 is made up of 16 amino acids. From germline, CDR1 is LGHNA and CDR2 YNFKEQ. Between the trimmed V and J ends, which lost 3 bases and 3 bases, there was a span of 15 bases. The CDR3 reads CASSQEPTDFYNEQFF. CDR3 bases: TGTGCCAGCAGCCAGGAACCGACAGATTTCTACAATGAGCAGTTCTTC.

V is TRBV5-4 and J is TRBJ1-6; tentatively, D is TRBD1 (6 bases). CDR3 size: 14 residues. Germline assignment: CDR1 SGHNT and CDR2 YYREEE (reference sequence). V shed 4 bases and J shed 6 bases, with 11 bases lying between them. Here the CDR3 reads CASSVTGLNSPLHF. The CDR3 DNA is TGTGCCAGCAGCGTGACAGGTCTTAATTCACCCCTCCACTTT.

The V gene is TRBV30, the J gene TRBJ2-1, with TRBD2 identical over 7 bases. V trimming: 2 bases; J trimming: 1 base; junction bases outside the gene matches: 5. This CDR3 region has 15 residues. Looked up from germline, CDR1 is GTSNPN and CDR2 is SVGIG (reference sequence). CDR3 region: CAWSREAGSYNEQFF. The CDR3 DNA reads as TGTGCCTGGAGTCGGGAGGCCGGATCCTACAATGAGCAGTTCTTC.

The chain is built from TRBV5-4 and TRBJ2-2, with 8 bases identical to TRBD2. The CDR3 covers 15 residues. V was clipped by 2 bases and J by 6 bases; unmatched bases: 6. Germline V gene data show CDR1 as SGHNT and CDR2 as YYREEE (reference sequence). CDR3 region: CASSFSGGGAGELFF. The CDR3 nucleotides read TGTGCCAGCAGCTTCAGCGGGGGAGGGGCCGGGGAGCTGTTTTTT.

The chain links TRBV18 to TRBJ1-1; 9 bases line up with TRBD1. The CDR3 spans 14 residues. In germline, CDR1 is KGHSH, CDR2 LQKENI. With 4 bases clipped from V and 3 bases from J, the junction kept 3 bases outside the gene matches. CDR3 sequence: CASSRQGGDTEAFF. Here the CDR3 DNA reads TGTGCCAGCTCACGACAGGGGGGGGACACTGAAGCTTTCTTT.

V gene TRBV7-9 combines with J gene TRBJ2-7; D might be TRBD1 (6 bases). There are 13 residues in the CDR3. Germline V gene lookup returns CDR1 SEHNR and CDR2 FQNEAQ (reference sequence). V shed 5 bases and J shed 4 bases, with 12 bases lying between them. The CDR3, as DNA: TGTGCCAGCAGCATAGGACAGCCTTACGAGCAGTACTTC. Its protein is CASSIGQPYEQYF. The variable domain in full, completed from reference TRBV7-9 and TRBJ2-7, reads DTGVSQNPRHKITKRGQNVTFRCDPISEHNRLYWYRQTLGQGPEFLTYFQNEAQLEKSRLLSDRFSAERPKGSFSTLEIQRTEQGDSAMYLCASSIGQPYEQYFGPGTRLTVT.

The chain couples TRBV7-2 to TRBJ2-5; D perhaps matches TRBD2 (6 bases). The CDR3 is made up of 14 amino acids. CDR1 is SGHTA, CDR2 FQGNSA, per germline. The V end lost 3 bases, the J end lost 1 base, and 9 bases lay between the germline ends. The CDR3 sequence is CASSFWRGQETQYF. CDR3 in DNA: TGTGCCAGCAGCTTCTGGCGGGGCCAAGAGACCCAGTACTTC.

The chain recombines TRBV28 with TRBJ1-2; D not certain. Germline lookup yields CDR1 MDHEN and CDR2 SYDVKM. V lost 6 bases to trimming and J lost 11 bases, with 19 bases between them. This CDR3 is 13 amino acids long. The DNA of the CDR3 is TGTGCCAGCAGCTCTAGACCAGATTGGGTTTACACCTTC. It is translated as CASSSRPDWVYTF.